Below, 3 T cell receptor beta chains from the same sample are listed, as sequenced in a study of CD8+ T cells in alopecia areata. Sequencing templates came from extracted RNA that was reverse transcribed into cDNA. Repertoires were generated with immunoSEQ multiplex PCR, while TCRdb's copy carries only in-frame clones and drops some. The sample lists 170,000 or so clones, 63% occurring once. Sequences were derived from CD4+ T cells sorted from blood, sampled at week 0. The receptors here all came from a human donor with alopecia areata.

This chain connects TRBV9 to TRBJ2-5; 9 bases align to TRBD2. Losses at the gene ends were 0 bases for V and 4 bases for J; bases not matched to a gene: 4. The CDR3 loop spans 15 amino acids. CDR1 SGDLS and CDR2 YYNGEE come from the germline V gene. The CDR3 DNA reads TGTGCCAGCAGCGTAGAAGCGGGGGGTAGAGAGACCCAGTACTTC. Its protein is CASSVEAGGRETQYF.

The chain couples TRBV29-1 to TRBJ2-2; possibly TRBD1 for D (6 bases). Per germline, CDR1 SQVTM and CDR2 ANQGSEA. This CDR3 is 13 amino acids long. The V end was cut by 7 bases, the J end by 5 bases, with 14 bases between. The CDR3, as DNA: TGCAGCGCCGGAAACCAGGGGACCGGGGAGCTGTTTTTT. It specifies CSAGNQGTGELFF.

The chain links TRBV25-1 to TRBJ2-3; D is perhaps TRBD1 or TRBD2 (5 bases each). CDR1 is MGHDK, CDR2 SYGVNS, per germline. The V gene lost 5 bases and the J gene lost 0 bases, with 12 bases spanning the gap. The CDR3 has 15 amino acids. CDR3 nucleotides: TGTGCCAGCAGTCCTGAGGGGCCTAGCACAGATACGCAGTATTTT. Translation gives CASSPEGPSTDTQYF.